Each of the 21 T cell receptor beta chains below was sequenced from the same sample in a study of blood T cell repertoires in COVID-19. Produced via immunoSEQ multiplex PCR; TCRdb's table is partial and in-frame only. Of roughly 270,000 clones listed, approximately 91% are singletons. The specimen was peripheral blood. The source of these receptors is a man between 18 and 35 years old with active or convalescent COVID-19.

The chain combines TRBV12-3 or TRBV12-4 with TRBJ1-4, with D possibly TRBD1 on 6 matching bases. The germline V and J ends were trimmed by 7 bases and 10 bases, with 13 bases remaining between them. The CDR3 consists of 12 residues. The CDR3 DNA reads as TGTGCCAGCAATATGGGGGCGGGAAAACTGTTTTTT. This encodes CASNMGAGKLFF.

The chain combines TRBV7-8 with TRBJ1-1; 8 bases map to TRBD1. The germline gives CDR1 SGHVS, CDR2 FQNEAQ. V was clipped by 5 bases and J by 0 bases; unmatched bases: 5. CDR3 length: 15 amino acids. CDR3 residues: CASSERTGLNTEAFF. CDR3 in DNA: TGTGCCAGCAGCGAGAGGACAGGGTTGAACACTGAAGCTTTCTTT. The full variable domain, its missing parts supplied by reference TRBV7-8 and TRBJ1-1, is GAGVSQSPRYKVAKRGQDVALRCDPISGHVSLFWYQQALGQGPEFLTYFQNEAQLDKSGLPSDRFFAERPEGSVSTLKIQRTQQEDSAVYLCASSERTGLNTEAFFGQGTRLTVV.

This clone was counted a single time. The rearrangement uses TRBV10-3 and TRBJ2-7; 11 bases line up with TRBD1. Germline CDR1 and CDR2: ENHRY and SYGVKD. With V trimmed by 0 bases and J by 4 bases, 5 bases remained unmatched. There are 16 residues in the CDR3. CDR3 in DNA: TGTGCCATCAGTGAGTCCGGACAGGGGGCGAGGTACGAGCAGTACTTC. This sequence encodes CAISESGQGARYEQYF.

V is TRBV5-1 and J is TRBJ2-6, with a weak D call TRBD1 (5 bases). Trimming removed 0 bases at V and 0 bases at J, with 13 bases between. Germline V gives CDR1 SGHRS, CDR2 YFSETQ. This CDR3 has 18 amino acids. The CDR3 loop is CASSLGMGQSSGANVLTF. CDR3 sequence (DNA): TGCGCCAGCAGCTTGGGAATGGGGCAGTCCTCTGGGGCCAACGTCCTGACTTTC.

The chain is built from TRBV5-1 and TRBJ2-5, with 8 nucleotides matching TRBD1. Germline values: CDR1 SGHRS, CDR2 YFSETQ. The CDR3 is 15 amino acids. Trimming at V came to 4 bases and at J to 5 bases, leaving 10 bases not matched to a gene. CDR3: CASSPYYRTGETQYF. The CDR3 DNA is TGCGCCAGCAGCCCCTATTACAGGACAGGGGAGACCCAGTACTTC.

V usage is TRBV5-4 and J usage is TRBJ1-6; D possibly corresponds to TRBD1 (5 bases). Germline loops: CDR1 SGHNT, CDR2 YYREEE (reference sequence). V was cut by 4 bases and J by 9 bases, with 20 bases left in between. This CDR3 comprises 16 residues. CDR3 amino acids: CASSRTSQGLGSPLHF. Here the CDR3 DNA reads TGTGCCAGCAGCAGAACCTCGCAGGGTTTAGGTTCACCCCTCCACTTT.

The gene calls are TRBV4-1 and TRBJ1-4, with D perhaps matching TRBD1 (5 bases). Germline values: CDR1 MGHRA, CDR2 YSYEKL. Trimming removed 8 bases at V and 2 bases at J, with 18 bases between. The length of the CDR3 is 16 residues. CDR3 loop: CASRPGHAETNEKLFF. DNA for the CDR3: TGCGCCAGCCGACCTGGACACGCTGAGACTAATGAAAAACTGTTTTTT.

The chain couples TRBV7-8 to TRBJ2-6; unclear D gene. Trimming stripped 6 bases from V and 1 base from J, with 16 bases between. Germline V gene data show CDR1 as SGHVS and CDR2 as FQNEAQ. The CDR3 runs 17 residues. The CDR3 spells CASSSSRVLSGANVLTF. As DNA, the CDR3 is TGTGCCAGCAGTTCATCCCGAGTCCTTTCTGGGGCCAACGTCCTGACTTTC.

The J gene is TRBJ1-6, the V gene TRBV7-2, with D possibly TRBD1 on 5 matching bases. Trimming cost V 5 bases and J 6 bases, with 17 bases left between them. The CDR3 spans 16 residues. Germline V gives CDR1 SGHTA, CDR2 FQGNSA. DNA for the CDR3: TGTGCCAGCAGCCTTCAGCGGGGGATAGTTAATTCACCCCTCCACTTT. This translates into CASSLQRGIVNSPLHF.

J is TRBJ2-3 and V is TRBV12-3 or TRBV12-4; D perhaps matches TRBD2 (5 bases). The V gene lost 9 bases and the J gene lost 2 bases, with 12 bases spanning the gap. The CDR3 consists of 13 residues. DNA of the CDR3: TGTGCCAGTAAGGACTGGACCACAGATACGCAGTATTTT. Protein product: CASKDWTTDTQYF.

The rearrangement joins TRBV7-9 to TRBJ1-3, with D hard to call. The CDR3 loop spans 14 amino acids. V dropped 7 bases and J dropped 0 bases, with 10 bases sitting between them. Germline V gene lookup returns CDR1 SEHNR and CDR2 FQNEAQ (reference sequence). In DNA form, the CDR3 reads TGTGCCAGCAACCCTCCCAGCTCTGGAAACACCATATATTTT. Amino acids: CASNPPSSGNTIYF.

This clone was seen a handful of times. V is TRBV6-2 or TRBV6-3 and J is TRBJ1-1; tentative D call: TRBD1 (5 bases). CDR1 and CDR2 (germline): MNHEY, SVGEGT. V was pared by 5 bases and J by 0 bases, with 10 bases between. The CDR3 contains 14 residues. CDR3 DNA: TGTGCCAGCAGTGGACACAGCATGAACACTGAAGCTTTCTTT. Translating gives CASSGHSMNTEAFF.

This chain joins TRBV13 and TRBJ2-5, with TRBD1 matching over 7 bases. The junction had 15 bases not matched to a gene; V was cut back by 2 bases and J by 6 bases. Germline CDR1 and CDR2: PRHDT and FYEKMQ (reference sequence). The CDR3 consists of 17 residues. The chain's CDR3 is CASSLSRLPGGEKTQYF. In nucleotides, the CDR3 is TGTGCCAGCAGCTTATCTCGCCTGCCAGGGGGAGAGAAGACCCAGTACTTC.

This clone was counted between two and nine times. The genes are TRBV11-1 and TRBJ2-1; 9 bases align to TRBD1. The junction had 10 bases not matched to a gene; V was cut back by 5 bases and J by 8 bases. CDR1 and CDR2 from the germline V gene are SGHAT and FQDESV (reference sequence). The CDR3 length is 15 residues. The CDR3 region has the DNA TGTGCCAGCAGCCGACAGGGGGTCCCCACCGATGAGCAGTTCTTC. This encodes CASSRQGVPTDEQFF.

The chain uses TRBV2 and TRBJ2-5; possibly TRBD2 for D (6 bases). V was clipped by 3 bases and J by 2 bases, with 22 bases between them. CDR1 and CDR2 from the germline V gene are SNHLY and FYNNEI. The CDR3 spans 18 residues. CDR3 bases: TGTGCCAGCAGTGACCCCCAAGGCGGCGGGGTCCTGCAAGAGACCCAGTACTTC. The encoded protein is CASSDPQGGGVLQETQYF.

This chain links TRBV20-1 with TRBJ1-2; no reliable D call. Trimming left V 0 bases short and J 14 bases short, with 4 bases between. The CDR3 totals 8 residues. The germline gives CDR1 DFQATT, CDR2 SNEGSKA (reference sequence). The CDR3 region has the DNA TGCAGTGCTAGAGAGGCTACCTTC. Encoded protein: CSAREATF.

This clone appeared once. The V and J genes are TRBV19 and TRBJ2-5, with D perhaps matching TRBD2 (5 bases). V was shortened by 3 bases and J by 4 bases, with 15 bases between the two germline ends. The CDR3 sequence is 15 residues long. In germline, CDR1 is LNHDA, CDR2 SQIVND (reference sequence). For the CDR3, the DNA is TGTGCCAGTAGTATTCATGAGGGCCTTGTAGAGACCCAGTACTTC. Translating it yields CASSIHEGLVETQYF. The full variable domain, rest sourced from reference TRBV19 and TRBJ2-5, is DGGITQSPKYLFRKEGQNVTLSCEQNLNHDAMYWYRQDPGQGLRLIYYSQIVNDFQKGDIAEGYSVSREKKESFPLTVTSAQKNPTAFYLCASSIHEGLVETQYFGPGTRLLVL.

The chain joins TRBV2 to TRBJ1-6; D is unclear. The germline V and J ends were trimmed by 9 bases and 2 bases, with 8 bases remaining between them. The CDR3 covers 13 residues. CDR1 is SNHLY and CDR2 is FYNNEI in the germline V gene. The CDR3 sequence: CASQAPYNSPLHF. CDR3 coding DNA: TGTGCCAGTCAGGCACCCTATAATTCACCCCTCCACTTT.

The chain has TRBV10-3 and TRBJ1-2; tentative D call: TRBD1 (5 bases). The CDR3 covers 14 residues. Trimming took 0 bases from V and 7 from J, leaving 12 bases between them. Germline V lookup: CDR1 ENHRY, CDR2 SYGVKD. The CDR3 bases are TGTGCCATCAGTGAGTCGGCAGGGCTTCCTGGCTACACCTTC. It codes for CAISESAGLPGYTF.

The chain links TRBV7-9 to TRBJ1-5, with D unresolved. The CDR3 has 15 residues. Germline-derived CDR1 and CDR2 are SEHNR and FQNEAQ (reference sequence). V lost 4 bases, J lost 9 bases, and 19 bases lay in between. This CDR3 is CASSSGREPGLPQHF. CDR3 DNA sequence: TGTGCCAGCAGCTCCGGACGGGAACCAGGATTGCCCCAGCATTTT. The full variable domain, with the rest looked up from reference TRBV7-9 and TRBJ1-5, is DTGVSQNPRHKITKRGQNVTFRCDPISEHNRLYWYRQTLGQGPEFLTYFQNEAQLEKSRLLSDRFSAERPKGSFSTLEIQRTEQGDSAMYLCASSSGREPGLPQHFGDGTRLSIL.

This clone was seen just once. The chain recombines TRBV6-6 with TRBJ2-3, with D maybe TRBD1 (6 bases). V was pared by 2 bases and J by 5 bases, with 14 bases between. Germline CDR1 is MNHNY and CDR2 is SVGAGI (reference sequence). This CDR3 has 15 residues. The CDR3 spells CASSYDAGAKDTQYF. DNA of the CDR3: TGTGCCAGCAGTTACGACGCAGGGGCGAAAGATACGCAGTATTTT.